The clone carrying this T cell receptor (beta chain) was detected a few times. Its antigen is currently unknown. Researchers used genomic DNA as the template to profile TCR beta VDJ and CDR3. TCRdb ran MiXCR on the reads and lists one entry per CDR3 protein. In the table there are under 350,000 distinct CDR3 sequences, roughly 59% of which are singletons. Per the germline V gene, CDR1 is SGHVS and CDR2 is FNYEAQ. The CDR3 runs 14 residues. With 3 bases clipped from V and 5 bases from J, the junction kept 2 bases outside the gene matches. The data derive from a study of CD8+CD57+ T cells in acquired aplastic anemia. Sequenced patients had shown CD8+CD57+ cell expansion by flow cytometry. Overall study findings and caveats: It was found that almost 30 CD8+ CDR3 sequences were shared between patients and controls.

This TCR was recovered from a human donor with aplastic anemia. The material sequenced was sorted CD4+, CD8+, or CD8+CD57+ T cells (not recorded which) from PBMCs. The chain has TRBV7-6 and TRBJ2-3; 10 positions match TRBD1. CDR3: CASSLGTGVDTQYF. DNA of the CDR3: TGTGCCAGCAGCTTGGGGACAGGGGTAGATACGCAGTATTTT.